Below, 2 T cell receptor beta chains from the same sample are listed, as sequenced in a study of cytomegalovirus exposure and HLA in healthy donors. PCR employed 60 Vbeta and 13 Jbeta primers. The assay was immunoSEQ multiplex PCR, and TCRdb's table has in-frame clones only and misses some. The data show fewer than 200,000 clones, approximately 71% seen once. Material: PBMCs. These receptors were obtained from a girl aged 10-17 years in good health and CMV-seronegative.

V is TRBV5-6 and J is TRBJ2-5; 11 bases are a match to TRBD2. This CDR3 is 13 amino acids long. Germline assignment: CDR1 SGHDT and CDR2 YYEEEE. The V gene end was trimmed by 7 bases and the J gene end by 5 bases; junction bases not matched to a gene: 4. The CDR3: CASWRTSGETQYF. CDR3 DNA: TGTGCCAGCTGGAGGACTAGCGGGGAGACCCAGTACTTC.

This clone was picked up a small number of times. This rearrangement joins TRBV6-1 to TRBJ1-2; 7 positions agree with TRBD1. Germline lookup yields CDR1 MNHNS and CDR2 SASEGT. This CDR3 has 14 residues. The V gene end was trimmed by 6 bases and the J gene end by 4 bases; junction bases not matched to a gene: 8. The CDR3 DNA reads TGTGCCAGCAGCCCACAGGGGATCCCCTATGGCTACACCTTC. Translating it yields CASSPQGIPYGYTF.